The clone carrying this TCR beta chain was observed many times. The antigen is not known. Sequenced by immunoSEQ multiplex PCR; TCRdb stores in-frame clones only, minus some. The table records over a million clones, around 82% of them present only once. The data stem from a study of shared clonotypes between healthy human individuals. As for the study in general: CD8 memory received one plate per donor, CD8 naive two, CD4 memory three and CD4 naive three.

General study points: The diversity represented, both genetic and in exposure history, was limited by few donors.

The length of the CDR3 is 15 residues. V lost 0 bases to trimming and J lost 4 bases, with 13 bases between them. Germline assignment: CDR1 SGHDN and CDR2 FVKESK. The sequenced sample consisted of memory CD4+ T cells from PBMCs. Sample subset: CD45RA-negative fraction. The chain combines TRBV14 with TRBJ2-7, with TRBD2 as a possible D gene (5 bases). The receptor was isolated from a man aged 18 to 30 in good health. Some clones in this sample may be carry-over from other donors' samples. CDR3 sequence reads: CASSQEGSGPYEQYF. The CDR3 coding sequence is TGTGCCAGCAGCCAAGAAGGGAGCGGTCCATACGAGCAGTACTTC. Based on the CDR3 plus reference TRBV14 and TRBJ2-7, the full variable domain is EAGVTQFPSHSVIEKGQTVTLRCDPISGHDNLYWYRRVMGKEIKFLLHFVKESKQDESGMPNNRFLAERTGGTYSTLKVQPAELEDSGVYFCASSQEGSGPYEQYFGPGTRLTVT.